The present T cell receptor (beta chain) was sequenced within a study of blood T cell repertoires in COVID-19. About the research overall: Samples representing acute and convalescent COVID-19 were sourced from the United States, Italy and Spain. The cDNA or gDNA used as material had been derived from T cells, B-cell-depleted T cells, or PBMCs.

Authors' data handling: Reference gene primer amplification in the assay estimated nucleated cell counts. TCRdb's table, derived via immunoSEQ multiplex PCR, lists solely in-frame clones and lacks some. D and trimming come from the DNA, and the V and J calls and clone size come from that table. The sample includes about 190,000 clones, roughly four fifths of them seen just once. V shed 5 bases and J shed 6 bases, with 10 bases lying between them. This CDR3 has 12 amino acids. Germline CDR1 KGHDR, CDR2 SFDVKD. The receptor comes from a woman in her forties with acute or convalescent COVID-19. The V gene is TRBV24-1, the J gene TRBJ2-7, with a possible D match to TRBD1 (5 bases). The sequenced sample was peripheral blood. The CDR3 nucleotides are TGTGCCACCAGTGGGGCAAGGGGCGAGCAGTACTTC. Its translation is CATSGARGEQYF.